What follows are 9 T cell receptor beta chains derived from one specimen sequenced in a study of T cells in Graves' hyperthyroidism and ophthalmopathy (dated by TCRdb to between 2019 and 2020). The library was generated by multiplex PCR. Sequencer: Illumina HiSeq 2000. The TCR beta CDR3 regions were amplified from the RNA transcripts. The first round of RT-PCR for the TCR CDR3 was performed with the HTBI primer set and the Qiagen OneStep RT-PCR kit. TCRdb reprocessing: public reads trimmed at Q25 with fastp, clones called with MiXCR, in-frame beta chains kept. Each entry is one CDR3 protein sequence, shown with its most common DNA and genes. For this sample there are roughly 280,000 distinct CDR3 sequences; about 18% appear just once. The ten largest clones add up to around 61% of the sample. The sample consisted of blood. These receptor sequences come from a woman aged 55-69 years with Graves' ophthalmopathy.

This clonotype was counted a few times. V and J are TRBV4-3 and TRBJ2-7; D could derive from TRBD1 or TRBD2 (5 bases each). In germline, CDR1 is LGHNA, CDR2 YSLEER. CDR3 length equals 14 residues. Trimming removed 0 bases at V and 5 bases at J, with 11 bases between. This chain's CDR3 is CASSQDRGVDEQYF. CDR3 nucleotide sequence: TGCGCCAGCAGCCAAGATCGAGGGGTGGACGAGCAGTACTTC.

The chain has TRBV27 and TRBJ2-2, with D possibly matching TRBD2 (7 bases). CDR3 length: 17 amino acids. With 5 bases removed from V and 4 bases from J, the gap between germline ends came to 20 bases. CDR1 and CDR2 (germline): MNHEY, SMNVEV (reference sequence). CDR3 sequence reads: CASSPLRRGGATGELFF. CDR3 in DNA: TGTGCCAGCAGTCCCCTCCGGAGGGGGGGTGCCACCGGGGAGCTGTTTTTT.

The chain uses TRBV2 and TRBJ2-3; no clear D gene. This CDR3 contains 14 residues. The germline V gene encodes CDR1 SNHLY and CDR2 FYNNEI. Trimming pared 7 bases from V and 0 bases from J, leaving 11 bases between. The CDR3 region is CASINGLSTDTQYF. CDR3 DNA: TGTGCCAGCATTAACGGGCTAAGCACAGATACGCAGTATTTT.

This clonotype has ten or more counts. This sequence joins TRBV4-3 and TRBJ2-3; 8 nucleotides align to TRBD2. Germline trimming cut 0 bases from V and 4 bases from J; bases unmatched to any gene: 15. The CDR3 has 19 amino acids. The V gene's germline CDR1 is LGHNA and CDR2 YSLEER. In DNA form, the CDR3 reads TGCGCCAGCAGCCAAGAGAAAATTGCGGGAGGACTGTACCCAGATACGCAGTATTTT. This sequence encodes CASSQEKIAGGLYPDTQYF.

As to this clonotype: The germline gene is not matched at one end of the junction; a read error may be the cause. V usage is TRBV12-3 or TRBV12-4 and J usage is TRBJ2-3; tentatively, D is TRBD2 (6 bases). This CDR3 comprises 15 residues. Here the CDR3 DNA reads TGTGCCAGCAGCCGGTACCGGGACTCAACAGATACGCGGTATTTT. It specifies CASSRYRDSTDTRYF.

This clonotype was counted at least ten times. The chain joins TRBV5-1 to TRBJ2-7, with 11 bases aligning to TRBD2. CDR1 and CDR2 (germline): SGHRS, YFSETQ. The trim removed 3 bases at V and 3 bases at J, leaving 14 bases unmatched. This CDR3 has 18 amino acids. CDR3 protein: CASSSSGTSGPKVYEQYF. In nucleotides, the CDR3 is TGCGCCAGCAGCTCATCCGGGACTAGCGGTCCGAAAGTCTACGAGCAGTACTTC.

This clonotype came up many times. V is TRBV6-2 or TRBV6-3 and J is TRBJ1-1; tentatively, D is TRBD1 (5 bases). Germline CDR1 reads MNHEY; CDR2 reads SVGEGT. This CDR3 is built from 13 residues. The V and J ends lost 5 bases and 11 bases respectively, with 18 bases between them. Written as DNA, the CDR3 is TGTGCCAGCAGTCAACCCCCGGGACTTGGGGCTTTCTTT. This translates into CASSQPPGLGAFF.

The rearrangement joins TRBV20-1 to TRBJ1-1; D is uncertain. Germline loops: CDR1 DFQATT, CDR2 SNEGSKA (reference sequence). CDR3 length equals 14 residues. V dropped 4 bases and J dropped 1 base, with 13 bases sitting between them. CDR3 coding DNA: TGCAGTGCTACAGTTGTGGCAGGGAACACTGAAGCTTTCTTT. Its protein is CSATVVAGNTEAFF.

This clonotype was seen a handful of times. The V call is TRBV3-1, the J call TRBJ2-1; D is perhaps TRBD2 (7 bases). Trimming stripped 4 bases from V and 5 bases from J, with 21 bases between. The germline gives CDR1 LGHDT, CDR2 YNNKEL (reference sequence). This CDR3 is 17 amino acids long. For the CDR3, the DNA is TGTGCCAGCAGCCTTTCTTGGGGGGGGGCCGATCACAATGAGCAGTTCTTC. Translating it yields CASSLSWGGADHNEQFF.